This T cell receptor beta chain derives from a study of long-term antiretroviral therapy in people with HIV. Researchers report immunoSEQ v3.0 was run at survey level. For each individual sample, sequencing targeted roughly 40,000-55,000 T-cell genomes. Generated by immunoSEQ multiplex PCR, the TCRdb table keeps only in-frame clones and is missing some. The top ten clones hold roughly 15% of a sample with about 15,000 clones, about 85% of them seen once. V was pared by 6 bases and J by 3 bases, with 13 bases between. The CDR3 is made up of 14 amino acids. The germline gives CDR1 KGHSH, CDR2 LQKENI. Donors each had at least one pre-ART PBMC sample and at least two post-ART ones.

Specimen: unsorted PBMCs, collected about 1.2 years before starting antiretroviral therapy. The TCR was taken from a man aged 25-45 years with HIV. The genes are TRBV18 and TRBJ2-3, with D perhaps TRBD1 (6 bases). The CDR3 region is CASSPTGRTDTQYF. CDR3 in DNA: TGTGCCAGCTCGCCTACAGGGAGAACAGATACGCAGTATTTT.